This TCR beta chain was recorded in a study of shared clonotypes between healthy human individuals (dated by TCRdb to the early 2020s). With regard to the full study: A couple of women and three men aged 18 to 49 years were included in the cohort. To estimate repertoire size and how much clonotype sharing occurs between individuals, the study deeply sequenced the blood TCR repertoires of about five healthy adults. Different laboratories and diverse techniques were used to prepare libraries and sequence TCR repertoires, to increase sequencing depth and limit assay-specific biases. Between about 0.94 and 8.9 billion PBMCs per donor were obtained by leukapheresis.

From the cysteine through the phenylalanine, the CDR3 covers 14 amino acids. Here the CDR3 DNA is all that survives: 42 bases in frame from base 1. The germline V gene provides CDR1 MDHEN and CDR2 SYDVKM. The junction carries 12 bases between V and J, which are trimmed by 3 bases and 4 bases respectively. Healthy HIV-negative adults with no recently reported acute infections or vaccinations were included as donors. All donors were Caucasian adults living in Nashville, Tennessee, USA. For unsorted samples, tens of millions of PBMCs were counted, and genomic DNA was extracted using the QIAamp DNA Blood Mini kit. After blood collection by leukapheresis, PBMCs were isolated using Ficoll-Histopaque density gradient centrifugation and then cryopreserved in the vapor phase of liquid nitrogen. Here is what the overall study found, with its caveats: Pairwise subsampling led to the expectation that sequencing depth would affect the degree of clonotype sharing among donors. Because the study included only a small number of donors, the genetic and exposure-history diversity represented was limited. Sampling was restricted to blood, and TCR repertoires in tissue are likely to differ from TCR repertoires in blood.

As to this clone: Its binding antigen is unknown. No clone much larger than this one lies a single base away; base qualities are absent.

Using the deep immunoSEQ assay, multiplex PCR amplified TCR CDR3 regions from genomic DNA. Extracted genomic DNA from each cell subset was spread evenly across all wells of several immunoSEQ 96-well plates, with each plate serving as a replicate. For unsorted PBMC, each replicate PCR was loaded with approximately 300 ng genomic DNA, equivalent to about 30,000 T cell genomes. Unsorted PBMC genomic DNA was sequenced across ten immunoSEQ deep assay plates. Purified libraries were measured with a Qubit 3.0 fluorometer, size-checked on a Bioanalyzer 2100, and measured again with the KAPA Library Quantification kit. Every immunoSEQ 96-well plate was sequenced on a dedicated single-read 150-cycle Illumina NextSeq 550 flow cell. Turning to the authors' computational methods: Because the immunoSEQ output included only junctional sequences and no quality scores, the filtering could not be the same as the filtering used for full-length reads. Sequences were annotated with PyIR, a Python wrapper for IgBLAST v1.9, and V/J genes and CDR3 were assigned using IMGT germline references. Reads with weak V/J assignments (E-value above 1e-6), missing CDR3, stop codons, out-of-frame junctions, or ambiguous translated residues were removed. V3J clonotypes were defined as sequences sharing an identical inferred V gene, J gene, and CDR3 amino acid sequence. Percentage overlap between repertoires was computed as shared unique clonotypes divided by the size of the smaller repertoire. Repertoire richness was assessed with RTK rarefaction, the Chao1 estimator, and Recon v2.1 estimates of unobserved clonotypes. Imported from immuneACCESS, the table was reduced by TCRdb to in-frame sequences with V and J called. These copies leave out some clones; in studies compared against another copy, an unresolved V gene accounts for under half, and the cause of the remainder is not known. For V, J and clone size, that table is used; D and trimming come from the DNA. This sample gives about 480,000 clones in total; around 79% of them show up just once. Of the sample, over 10% falls within the top ten clones.

The chain is encoded by TRBV28 joined to TRBJ1-2; the best D guess is TRBD1, with 5 bases matching. Sequenced input: PBMCs. This sequence was found in a woman aged 40 to 50 in good health. Some clones in this sample may be carry-over from other donors' samples. The CDR3 region: CASSFPGPLYGYTF. The bases are TGTGCCAGCAGTTTCCCGGGACCCCTCTATGGCTACACCTTC.